Below are 7 T cell receptor beta chains sequenced from a single sample in a study of OX40 agonist ivuxolimab in advanced cancers. TCRdb's copy holds only in-frame clones and misses some; the assay was immunoSEQ multiplex PCR. The sample lists roughly 15,000 clones, approximately 70% seen once, with 30% to 45% in the top ten. The source material was CD4+ or CD8+ T cells sorted from blood, sampled in a trial of the OX40 agonist ivuxolimab. The receptors derive from an adult with an advanced solid tumor such as melanoma, head and neck, liver or kidney cancer.

The chain uses TRBV1 and TRBJ1-1; the table gives TRBD1 as D, unverified against the DNA. TRBV1 is described as a pseudogene. This CDR3 spans 16 amino acids. CDR3 amino acids: CTSSQGGQGSGTEAFF. The CDR3 region has the DNA TGCACCAGCAGCCAAGGAGGACAGGGTTCGGGGACTGAAGCTTTCTTT.

The chain links TRBV27 to TRBJ2-7, with D possibly being TRBD1 (6 bases). Trimming removed 0 bases at V and 0 bases at J, with 12 bases between. Germline V gives CDR1 MNHEY, CDR2 SMNVEV (reference sequence). The CDR3 spans 16 residues. CDR3 nucleotide sequence: TGTGCCAGCAGTTTATCGGCAGGGGCAAACTCCTACGAGCAGTACTTC. Its translation is CASSLSAGANSYEQYF.

V usage is TRBV7-9 and J usage is TRBJ2-7; perhaps TRBD1 as D (5 bases). Trimming left V 2 bases short and J 1 base short, with 21 bases between. This CDR3 contains 18 residues. Germline-derived CDR1 and CDR2 are SEHNR and FQNEAQ (reference sequence). The CDR3 DNA reads TGTGCCAGCAGCTTAATGGGTGGTCAGGGTGGGCCGTCCTACGAGCAGTACTTC. Translation gives CASSLMGGQGGPSYEQYF.

This clone rates as medium-sized (0.01 to 0.1%). This chain connects TRBV7-9 to TRBJ2-1; 8 nucleotides align to TRBD1. The trim removed 6 bases at V and 7 bases at J, leaving 5 bases unmatched. The CDR3 totals 13 residues. Per germline, CDR1 SEHNR and CDR2 FQNEAQ (reference sequence). The CDR3 loop is CASRTTGDNEQFF. The CDR3 DNA follows: TGTGCCAGCAGGACGACAGGGGATAATGAGCAGTTCTTC.

This clone was detected only a few times. The chain has TRBV7-6 and TRBJ2-7; perhaps TRBD1 as D (5 bases). Trimming stripped 4 bases from V and 2 bases from J, with 9 bases between. Germline CDR1 reads SGHVS; CDR2 reads FNYEAQ. The length of the CDR3 is 13 residues. CDR3 coding DNA: TGTGCCAGCAGCTCCGGACATGCCTACGAGCAGTACTTC. As protein: CASSSGHAYEQYF.

The chain is built from TRBV27 and TRBJ2-3; D perhaps matches TRBD2 (5 bases). There are 16 residues in the CDR3. The V gene's germline CDR1 is MNHEY and CDR2 SMNVEV (reference sequence). Trimming removed 3 bases from V and 2 bases from J, with 15 bases in between. The CDR3 spells CASSLNSAPNTDTQYF. DNA of the CDR3: TGTGCCAGCAGTTTGAATAGCGCACCCAACACAGATACGCAGTATTTT.

The gene calls are TRBV5-4 and TRBJ1-2; D not resolved. Germline V gene data show CDR1 as SGHNT and CDR2 as YYREEE (reference sequence). The CDR3 is made up of 16 amino acids. V gave up 0 bases and J gave up 4 bases, with 16 bases separating them. As DNA, the CDR3 is TGTGCCAGCAGCTTGGCCCTGGACGGAACTTCCTATGGCTACACCTTC. It specifies CASSLALDGTSYGYTF. Together with reference TRBV5-4 and TRBJ1-2, the CDR3 gives the full variable domain: ETGVTQSPTHLIKTRGQQVTLRCSSQSGHNTVSWYQQALGQGPQFIFQYYREEENGRGNFPPRFSGLQFPNYSSELNVNALELDDSALYLCASSLALDGTSYGYTFGSGTRLTVV.